These 9 T cell receptor beta chains share one sample of origin, sequenced in a study of PD-1 blockade in classical Hodgkin lymphoma. Every single patient, without exception, relapsed after autologous stem cell transplantation, and brentuximab vedotin exposure varied. Assay used: immunoSEQ multiplex PCR; TCRdb lists only in-frame clones, some missing. This repertoire shows some 60,000 clones, around 87% found once; its top ten account for approximately 15%. The sample was peripheral blood mononuclear cells (PBMCs), taken at baseline. These receptors were taken from a human donor with classical Hodgkin lymphoma.

The chain combines TRBV4-2 with TRBJ2-3, with 7 bases lining up with TRBD2. The CDR3 runs 16 residues. V was pared by 0 bases and J by 4 bases, with 7 bases of the junction left unmatched. Germline values: CDR1 LGHNA, CDR2 YNFKEQ. The CDR3 nucleotides are TGTGCCAGCAGCCAAGATCCCAGCGGGGTGTCAGATACGCAGTATTTT. Protein: CASSQDPSGVSDTQYF.

The genes are TRBV7-9 and TRBJ1-1; D perhaps matches TRBD1 (6 bases). V lost 4 bases and J 4 bases, leaving 13 bases between the germline ends. The CDR3 is made up of 14 amino acids. In germline, CDR1 is SEHNR, CDR2 FQNEAQ (reference sequence). The CDR3 loop reads CASSWTVVSTEAFF. The CDR3 nucleotides are TGTGCCAGCAGCTGGACAGTTGTATCCACTGAAGCTTTCTTT.

This clone was seen once. The CDR3 nucleotides read TGTGCCGGGAACTCGCAGCGCGGGGGCCCTTCGTACGGAAACACCATATATTTT. It yields the protein CAGNSQRGGPSYGNTIYF. The chain joins TRBV30 to TRBJ1-3; weak D call: TRBD1 (6 bases). Per germline, CDR1 GTSNPN and CDR2 SVGIG (reference sequence). There are 18 residues in the CDR3. Trimming stripped 8 bases from V and 4 bases from J, with 30 bases between.

The chain carries TRBV12-5 and TRBJ1-4, with unresolved D. V lost 1 base and J lost 1, with 7 bases in between. This CDR3 is built from 15 residues. The V gene's germline CDR1 is LGHNT and CDR2 FRNRAP. CDR3: CASGLGTLTNEKLFF. CDR3 nucleotides: TGTGCTAGTGGTTTGGGGACCCTAACTAATGAAAAACTGTTTTTT.

This clone appeared a few times. The chain recombines TRBV30 with TRBJ1-1; 9 bases align to TRBD1. Germline CDR1 reads GTSNPN; CDR2 reads SVGIG (reference sequence). The CDR3 is 11 residues long. J gave up 9 bases and V 1 base, and 0 bases lay outside the gene matches. The CDR3 loop reads CAWSDRGQAFF. In DNA, the CDR3 is TGTGCCTGGAGTGACAGGGGGCAAGCTTTCTTT.

The chain couples TRBV5-1 to TRBJ2-1; D unresolved. The CDR3 spans 15 residues. Per the germline V gene, CDR1 is SGHRS and CDR2 is YFSETQ. V was clipped by 4 bases and J by 4 bases, with 15 bases between them. CDR3 sequence reads: CASSHTLLPYNEQFF. The CDR3 DNA reads TGCGCCAGCAGCCATACTCTCCTTCCGTACAATGAGCAGTTCTTC.

The chain links TRBV4-1 to TRBJ2-7; tentative D call: TRBD1 (6 bases). The V and J ends lost 1 base and 6 bases respectively, with 13 bases between them. Germline loops: CDR1 MGHRA, CDR2 YSYEKL. The CDR3 contains 14 residues. CDR3: CASSQVGGIGEQYF. CDR3 in DNA: TGCGCCAGCAGCCAAGTAGGGGGAATCGGCGAGCAGTACTTC.

The chain is built from TRBV4-1 and TRBJ1-6; D is uncertain. CDR1 and CDR2 from the germline V gene are MGHRA and YSYEKL. Trimming pared 3 bases from V and 8 bases from J, leaving 14 bases between. This CDR3 contains 15 residues. CDR3 DNA sequence: TGCGCCAGCAGCCATGTTTGGCTTTTTGATTCACCCCTCCACTTT. Encoded protein: CASSHVWLFDSPLHF.

V is TRBV6-5 and J is TRBJ2-5, with D possibly TRBD2 on 6 matching bases. This CDR3 spans 12 amino acids. CDR1 is MNHEY, CDR2 SVGAGI, per germline. The ends were cut back, 0 bases at V and 9 bases at J, with 8 bases in the middle. The CDR3 DNA reads TGTGCCAGCAGTTACTCCGGGGGTGCCCAGTACTTC. It codes for CASSYSGGAQYF.